A single sample gave rise to the 22 T cell receptor beta chains below, sequenced in a study of blood T cell repertoires in COVID-19. The table came from immunoSEQ multiplex PCR; TCRdb's copy has only in-frame clones and leaves some out. Of 70,000 or so clones in the sample, 70% to 85% were seen once. The sample was peripheral blood. These receptors originate from a woman between 65 and 79 years old with acute or convalescent COVID-19.

The chain recombines TRBV6-5 with TRBJ2-3; weak D call: TRBD1 (6 bases). Looked up from germline, CDR1 is MNHEY and CDR2 is SVGAGI. V lost 7 bases and J lost 7, with 18 bases in between. This CDR3 contains 14 residues. The CDR3 protein is CASTQGGSINTQYF. The CDR3 DNA follows: TGTGCCAGCACCCAAGGGGGTTCGATAAATACGCAGTATTTT.

The rearrangement links TRBV6-4 to TRBJ1-2, with 7 bases identical to TRBD1. The CDR3 spans 16 residues. Trimming cost V 8 bases and J 3 bases; bases outside gene matches: 15. Per germline, CDR1 MRHNA and CDR2 SNTAGT. The CDR3 DNA is TGTGCCAGCGTAGCATCACAGGGGACGGTCGACTATGGCTACACCTTC. Its translation is CASVASQGTVDYGYTF.

The chain has TRBV15 and TRBJ2-6; 8 bases map to TRBD1. CDR1 and CDR2 from the germline V gene are LNHNV and YYDKDF (reference sequence). The CDR3 spans 18 residues. With 0 bases clipped from V and 0 bases from J, the junction kept 4 bases outside the gene matches. CDR3 sequence (DNA): TGTGCCACCAGCAGAGACAGGGGGCTAGGCTCTGGGGCCAACGTCCTGACTTTC. It encodes CATSRDRGLGSGANVLTF.

J is TRBJ1-5 and V is TRBV6-5; D remains ambiguous. Between the trimmed V and J ends, which lost 8 bases and 1 base, there was a span of 12 bases. This CDR3 has 14 amino acids. The germline V gene has CDR1 MNHEY and CDR2 SVGAGI. Here the CDR3 DNA reads TGTGCCAGCTCCCGGTCGGGGAGCAATCAGCCCCAGCATTTT. This codes for CASSRSGSNQPQHF.

This CDR3 reads CASSVGGTGNEQYF. DNA for the CDR3: TGTGCCAGCAGCGTAGGAGGGACAGGGAACGAGCAGTACTTC. The chain recombines TRBV9 with TRBJ2-7; 9 bases line up with TRBD1. The junction had 3 bases not matched to a gene; V was cut back by 0 bases and J by 5 bases. The germline CDR1 and CDR2 sequences are SGDLS and YYNGEE. CDR3 length equals 14 residues.

The J gene is TRBJ1-4, the V gene TRBV2, with D unclear. CDR1 is SNHLY and CDR2 is FYNNEI in the germline V gene. Trimming cost V 6 bases and J 0 bases, with 5 bases left between them. The CDR3 runs to 13 residues. CDR3: CASRTATNEKLFF. DNA of the CDR3: TGTGCCAGCAGAACAGCAACTAATGAAAAACTGTTTTTT.

This chain joins TRBV9 and TRBJ2-5; D unclear. The V gene's germline CDR1 is SGDLS and CDR2 YYNGEE. The ends were cut back, 0 bases at V and 1 base at J, with 10 bases in the middle. CDR3 length: 15 residues. The CDR3 protein is CASSVDPQSQETQYF. The CDR3 nucleotides read TGTGCCAGCAGCGTAGACCCACAATCCCAAGAGACCCAGTACTTC.

This clone was counted many times. CDR3 sequence reads: CASSKWLGQGYEQYF. The CDR3 DNA follows: TGTGCCAGCAGCAAATGGCTCGGTCAGGGATACGAGCAGTACTTC. The rearrangement uses TRBV21-1 and TRBJ2-7; the D call TRBD1 from the table was never checked on the DNA. TRBV21-1 is described as a pseudogene. The length of the CDR3 is 15 residues.

The chain combines TRBV14 with TRBJ1-6; D is unresolved. Germline loops: CDR1 SGHDN, CDR2 FVKESK. V lost 1 base and J 6 bases, leaving 13 bases between the germline ends. This CDR3 spans 16 amino acids. CDR3 loop: CASSQGAARRNSPLHF. As DNA, the CDR3 is TGTGCCAGCAGCCAAGGGGCAGCCCGTCGTAATTCACCCCTCCACTTT.

The chain couples TRBV3-1 (or the pseudogene TRBV3-2) to TRBJ1-5, with D tentatively TRBD1 (5 bases). Germline V gene data show CDR1 as LGHDT and CDR2 as YNNKEL (reference sequence). This CDR3 region has 14 residues. The V and J ends lost 1 base and 4 bases respectively, with 8 bases between them. As DNA, the CDR3 is TGTGCCAGCAGCCAAGGTAGGGGAAATCAGCCCCAGCATTTT. Translating it yields CASSQGRGNQPQHF.

This chain uses TRBV15 with TRBJ2-2; a weak D match, TRBD1 (6 bases). Germline values: CDR1 LNHNV, CDR2 YYDKDF (reference sequence). The CDR3 consists of 16 residues. V dropped 5 bases and J dropped 5 bases, with 18 bases sitting between them. The CDR3 reads CATSLGMAGVTGELFF. The CDR3 DNA reads as TGTGCCACCAGCCTTGGAATGGCAGGGGTTACCGGGGAGCTGTTTTTT.

In its sample, this clone was seen once. J is TRBJ2-1 and V is TRBV15, with 10 positions matching TRBD1. This CDR3 has 16 amino acids. The ends lost 2 bases at V and 2 bases at J; junction bases unmatched: 3. Looked up from germline, CDR1 is LNHNV and CDR2 is YYDKDF (reference sequence). The CDR3 loop reads CATSRRGQGAYNEQFF. The CDR3 DNA reads as TGTGCCACCAGCAGAAGAGGACAGGGGGCCTACAATGAGCAGTTCTTC.

CDR3: CASSLAGGSDEQFF. CDR3 bases: TGTGCCAGCAGCTTGGCCGGGGGTAGTGATGAGCAGTTCTTC. J is TRBJ2-1 and V is TRBV5-8; possibly TRBD2 for D (6 bases). CDR1 and CDR2 from the germline V gene are SGHTS and YDEGEE. The CDR3 has 14 amino acids. Deletions cut 0 bases from V and 8 bases from J, with 12 bases between.

The rearrangement uses TRBV5-1 and TRBJ1-2, with a possible D match to TRBD1 (6 bases). Between the trimmed V and J ends, which lost 2 bases and 6 bases, there was a span of 8 bases. The CDR3 has 12 residues. In germline, CDR1 is SGHRS, CDR2 YFSETQ. CDR3 residues: CASSFAGDGYTF. For the CDR3, the DNA is TGCGCCAGCAGCTTCGCAGGGGATGGCTACACCTTC.

The rearrangement uses TRBV19 and TRBJ2-5, with 16 bases identical to TRBD2. Germline CDR1 LNHDA, CDR2 SQIVND (reference sequence). The CDR3 has 17 amino acids. The V segment lost 5 bases and the J segment 4 bases; nucleotides outside the gene matches: 7. The CDR3 loop is CASSLGTSGGARETQYF. CDR3 sequence (DNA): TGTGCCAGTAGTCTCGGGACTAGCGGGGGGGCCCGAGAGACCCAGTACTTC.

The chain has TRBV6-2 or TRBV6-3 and TRBJ2-7, with a weak D call TRBD2 (6 bases). V dropped 5 bases and J dropped 4 bases, with 6 bases sitting between them. Germline V lookup: CDR1 MNHEY, CDR2 SVGEGT. The CDR3 extends over 11 amino acids. The CDR3 here is CASSREYEQYF. The DNA of the CDR3 is TGTGCCAGCAGTCGGGAGTACGAGCAGTACTTC.

The gene calls are TRBV10-2 and TRBJ2-1; TRBD2 aligns across 10 bases. J gave up 3 bases and V 3 bases, and 5 bases lay outside the gene matches. The V gene's germline CDR1 is WSHSY and CDR2 SAAADI. The CDR3 runs 16 residues. CDR3 bases: TGCGCCAGCAGTGACCGAGCGGGAGGGAGCTACAATGAGCAGTTCTTC. It encodes CASSDRAGGSYNEQFF.

The V gene is TRBV12-5, the J gene TRBJ2-7, with TRBD1 matching 9 bases. V lost 1 base to trimming and J lost 4 bases; unmatched junction nucleotides: 5. The V gene's germline CDR1 is LGHNT and CDR2 FRNRAP. The CDR3 has 15 amino acids. As DNA, the CDR3 is TGTGCTAGTGGTTTGGGGACAGGGGCGAAATACGAGCAGTACTTC. Translated: CASGLGTGAKYEQYF.

The chain combines TRBV20-1 with TRBJ2-3; weak D call: TRBD1 (6 bases). Trimming cost V 3 bases and J 2 bases, with 12 bases left between them. This CDR3 contains 14 residues. Germline V lookup: CDR1 DFQATT, CDR2 SNEGSKA (reference sequence). The CDR3 DNA sequence: TGCAGTGCTAGTCTCGACAGGCTCACAGATACGCAGTATTTT. Residues: CSASLDRLTDTQYF.

This chain connects TRBV2 to TRBJ2-7; 10 nucleotides match TRBD1. Germline values: CDR1 SNHLY, CDR2 FYNNEI. The CDR3 length is 14 residues. J was trimmed by 11 bases and V by 8 bases; bases with no gene match: 15. The CDR3 region is CASATPGQGTRKYF. CDR3 coding DNA: TGTGCCAGCGCAACACCGGGACAGGGGACGAGGAAGTACTTC. Looking up the rest from reference TRBV2 and TRBJ2-7 gives the full variable domain: EPEVTQTPSHQVTQMGQEVILRCVPISNHLYFYWYRQILGQKVEFLVSFYNNEISEKSEIFDDQFSVERPDGSNFTLKIRSTKLEDSAMYFCASATPGQGTRKYFGPGTRLTVT.

This clone was counted only a few times. CDR3 sequence: CASSPSGGGFEQYF. DNA for the CDR3: TGTGCCAGCAGTCCTAGCGGAGGGGGGTTTGAGCAGTACTTC. The chain has TRBV7-2 and TRBJ2-7; maybe TRBD2 (7 bases). The CDR3 is 14 residues long. V shed 6 bases and J shed 7 bases, with 19 bases lying between them. In germline, CDR1 is SGHTA, CDR2 FQGNSA.

This clone has more than one count but fewer than ten. The genes are TRBV5-1 and TRBJ2-5; 8 bases line up with TRBD2. The V gene's germline CDR1 is SGHRS and CDR2 YFSETQ. The CDR3 extends over 16 amino acids. Trimming at V came to 3 bases and at J to 5 bases, leaving 12 bases not matched to a gene. CDR3 in amino acids: CASSWGTGGRLETQYF. The CDR3 region has the DNA TGCGCCAGCAGCTGGGGGACTGGCGGGAGGTTGGAGACCCAGTACTTC.